The rows below give T cell receptor beta chains drawn from one sample of a study of shared clonotypes between healthy human individuals. Assay: immunoSEQ multiplex PCR; the TCRdb copy retains only in-frame clones and omits some. The sample has 1,400,000 or so clones, 98% seen once. Sequencing was done on a sample of naive CD4+ T cells sorted from blood. Receptors were obtained from a young man in good health. CDR3s include the opening cysteine and the closing phenylalanine or tryptophan. D genes are given only for firm matches. Clone size is not always given. Where it is, it says once, few, many or a class for expanded clones.

size	V	J	D	CDR3	DNA
.	TRBV11-1	TRBJ2-7	TRBD1	CASSLTGGVYEQYF	TGTGCCAGCAGCTTGACAGGGGGAGTCTACGAGCAGTACTTC
.	TRBV5-4	TRBJ2-7	.	CASSFRSGAYEQYF	TGTGCCAGCAGCTTTAGATCAGGAGCCTACGAGCAGTACTTC
.	TRBV4-1	TRBJ2-7	.	CASSQDQGRGEQYF	TGCGCCAGCAGCCAAGACCAAGGACGGGGCGAGCAGTACTTC
.	TRBV6-1	TRBJ2-1	.	CASSQGYNEQFF	TGTGCCAGCAGTCAGGGATACAATGAGCAGTTCTTC
.	TRBV25-1	TRBJ2-3	TRBD1	CASGETGQLDTQYF	TGTGCCAGCGGGGAGACAGGGCAATTGGATACGCAGTATTTT
.	TRBV5-5	TRBJ2-7	TRBD1	CASSWGQTYEQYF	TGTGCCAGCAGCTGGGGACAGACCTACGAGCAGTACTTC
.	TRBV15	TRBJ2-7	TRBD2	CATSRDRGRLSYEQYF	TGTGCCACCAGCAGAGATCGCGGGAGACTTTCCTACGAGCAGTACTTC
once	TRBV5-4	TRBJ1-1	.	CASSPVGARMNTEAFF	TGTGCCAGCAGCCCTGTAGGGGCAAGGATGAACACTGAAGCTTTCTTT
.	TRBV6-5	TRBJ2-7	.	CASSYWQGSAYEQYF	TGTGCCAGCAGTTACTGGCAGGGTAGCGCCTACGAGCAGTACTTC
.	TRBV25-1	TRBJ1-3	.	CASSENRGYRPGNTIYF	TGTGCCAGCAGTGAAAATAGGGGGTACAGACCTGGAAACACCATATATTTT
.	TRBV13	TRBJ2-6	.	CASSLVNSGANVLTF	TGTGCCAGCAGCTTAGTAAACTCTGGGGCCAACGTCCTGACTTTC
.	TRBV5-8	TRBJ1-1	.	CASSPRFMNTEAFF	TGTGCCAGCAGCCCCCGCTTCATGAACACTGAAGCTTTCTTT
.	TRBV5-1	TRBJ2-1	TRBD2	CASSRGLAGPFYNEQFF	TGCGCCAGCAGCAGGGGACTAGCGGGGCCATTCTACAATGAGCAGTTCTTC
.	TRBV6-5	TRBJ1-4	TRBD1	CASSRTGAPNEKLFF	TGTGCCAGCAGTCGCACAGGGGCCCCAAATGAAAAACTGTTTTTT
.	TRBV5-6	TRBJ2-5	.	CASSSTGVSRQETQYF	TGTGCCAGCAGCAGCACGGGGGTCTCCCGCCAAGAGACCCAGTACTTC
.	TRBV10-3	TRBJ2-3	TRBD2	CAISGTSGSGDTQYF	TGTGCCATCAGTGGGACTAGCGGGAGTGGGGATACGCAGTATTTT
.	TRBV5-1	TRBJ1-5	TRBD1	CASSLGQGFNQPQHF	TGCGCCAGCAGCTTGGGACAGGGGTTCAATCAGCCCCAGCATTTT